This T cell receptor (beta chain) is from a study of T-cell reconstitution after alpha-beta-depleted transplantation in children (dated by TCRdb to about 2016). Regarding the study in general: T-cell immune reconstitution after TCRalphabeta/CD19-depleted allogeneic hematopoietic cell transplantation in children was quantitatively tracked in the study by means of TCR repertoire profiling.

This clonotype was picked up a small number of times. Its target antigen remains unknown. Base-call qualities are not available, and no considerably larger clone is one nucleotide away. Read against the paper, the sample's treatment or condition label means: allogeneic hematopoietic cell transplantation with graft depleted of TCRalphabeta T cells and CD19 B cells. The children who served as transplant recipients had been given grafts of TCRalphabeta/CD19-depleted allogeneic hematopoietic cells. The CDR3 starts with the cysteine, ends with the phenylalanine, and has 11 residues. Just the 33-base CDR3 DNA is kept, in frame starting at base 1. Deletion took 2 bases off V and 4 bases off J, with a span of 3 bases between the germline ends. General conclusions and limits of the study: Apparently early alphabetaT-cell count recovery about two months after transplant reportedly relied on only several hundred rapidly expanded clones derived from non-depleted graft cells. Over the following months the frequencies of hyperexpanded clones went down, and after one year T-cell counts and TCRbeta diversity were mostly credited to newly produced T cells. The high TCRbeta diversity at day 60 in some patients was ascribed to recipient T cells and intrathymic progenitors that had survived conditioning.

The library was produced with PCR. The sequencer was an Illumina HiSeq 2500. TCR library preparation used molecular barcoding, with unique molecular identifiers applied to normalize quantification of the TCRbeta repertoire. Using fastp trimming at Q25 and MiXCR clonotype assembly, TCRdb reanalyzed the public sequencing data and kept in-frame beta chains. Rows matching on CDR3 protein sequence are summarized as one entry with the most common DNA and genes. The table for this sample lists about 610,000 distinct CDR3 sequences; over 20% of them were counted only once. Under 45% of the sample lies in the top ten.

Sequencing used PBMCs, obtained before TCRalphabeta/CD19-depleted stem cell transplant. This TCR was sampled from a boy under two years old with Wiskott-Aldrich syndrome, due to receive a stem cell transplant. The chain is encoded by TRBV12-3 or TRBV12-4 joined to TRBJ2-7, with the D segment identity uncertain. The CDR3 region has the sequence CASSLMYEQYF. The bases are TGTGCCAGCAGTTTAATGTACGAGCAGTACTTC.